This TCR beta chain derives from a study of blood T cell repertoires in COVID-19. Overall study: Material from acute and convalescent COVID-19 was sourced from the United States, Italy and Spain. In each case, the material was cDNA or gDNA derived from T cells, B-cell-depleted T cells, or PBMCs.

In the authors' workflow: Cell counts per sample came from amplifying reference gene primers. Produced via immunoSEQ multiplex PCR; TCRdb's table is partial and in-frame only. The V and J calls and clone size come from that table; D and trimming were worked out from the DNA. The sample includes a few hundred thousand clones, 86% of them seen just once. The sequenced sample consisted of peripheral blood. The TCR sequence derives from a man older than 75 with acute or convalescent COVID-19.

The CDR3 region is CASSSPGTSGADTQYF. The CDR3, as DNA: TGTGCCAGCAGTAGTCCCGGGACTAGCGGGGCAGATACGCAGTATTTT. The J gene is TRBJ2-3, the V gene TRBV28; 13 nucleotides line up with TRBD2. Germline-derived CDR1 and CDR2 are MDHEN and SYDVKM. The V gene end was trimmed by 5 bases and the J gene end by 4 bases; junction bases not matched to a gene: 6. This CDR3 spans 16 amino acids.